This T cell receptor (beta chain) was sequenced during a study of blood T cell repertoires in COVID-19. Repertoires were generated with immunoSEQ multiplex PCR, while TCRdb's copy carries only in-frame clones and drops some. This sample has over 110,000 clones, with nearly 85% found just once. The sequence derives from a man aged 45-65 years in a cohort exposed to, infected with or recovered from COVID-19 (not recorded which). Specimen: PBMCs or T cells enriched from blood (not recorded which).

CDR3: CASILQPLHF. The CDR3 DNA reads as TGTGCCAGCATCCTTCAGCCCCTCCACTTT. The J gene is TRBJ1-6, the V gene TRBV12-1; the table's D gene call, TRBD1, was not cross checked with the DNA. TRBV12-1 is shown as a pseudogene. The CDR3 has 10 residues.